This T cell receptor beta chain was sequenced during a study of chronic HIV infection and antiretroviral therapy. MiXCR, run by TCRdb on the 5' RACE reads, gives a single entry per CDR3 protein. The repertoire holds 39,000 or so distinct CDR3 sequences, around 8.7% seen once, with about 3% in the top ten. V was clipped by 2 bases and J by 4 bases; unmatched bases: 3. The CDR3 length is 13 residues. CDR1 is SQVTM, CDR2 ANQGSEA, per germline. Sequencing was carried out using peripheral blood. The receptor's source is an adult who had HIV and had not received antiretroviral therapy, or was an uninfected healthy control (not recorded which). The chain combines TRBV29-1 with TRBJ2-3, with 7 bases that match TRBD1. The CDR3: CSVEKGAPDTQYF. The DNA of the CDR3 is TGCAGCGTTGAAAAGGGGGCTCCAGATACGCAGTATTTT.